This T cell receptor (beta chain) was sequenced during a study of T cell responses to AZD1222 COVID-19 vaccine. Across the study: Pooling covered second doses at about 4 or about 12 weeks.

Study-wide points: Among spike-specific TCRs, nearly half reportedly target unmutated variant regions. Spike-spanning, vaccine-associated CD4 TCRs were dominant at 160-218 and 743-854.

A remark on this clone: The antigen is not known.

Libraries were prepared by immunoSEQ multiplex PCR; TCRdb keeps only in-frame clonotypes and omits some of them. The sample lists some 130,000 clones, about 93% seen once, with roughly 1% in the top ten. The CDR3 is 13 residues long. Germline assignment: CDR1 WNHNN and CDR2 SYGVQD (reference sequence). Deletions cut 5 bases from V and 7 bases from J, with 11 bases between. The sample in question was peripheral blood, obtained on day 0 of AZD1222 vaccination. The chain has TRBV10-1 and TRBJ2-2; D is undetermined. The origin of this receptor is an adult in good health. In nucleotides, the CDR3 is TGCGCCAGCAGTTCCCCGACTGGCGGGGAGCTGTTTTTT. As protein: CASSSPTGGELFF.